This record covers a single T cell receptor (beta chain). Its antigen is as yet unknown. This entry is derived from a study of T cells in Graves' hyperthyroidism and ophthalmopathy. General study results and limits: Most thyroid clonotypes that were expanded above 0.001 also turned up in blood. Stable hyperthyroidism was told apart from ophthalmopathy by a model built on 13 V-J features.

Researchers amplified the TCR beta CDR3 regions from RNA transcripts. First-round RT-PCR of the TCR CDR3 relied on the HTBI primer set. TCRdb used MiXCR to reprocess the multiplex PCR reads, holding one entry per CDR3 protein. Found here are about 260,000 distinct CDR3 sequences, about 20% of them singletons; the top ten hold roughly 60%. Per germline, CDR1 SNHLY and CDR2 FYNNEI. The CDR3 consists of 15 residues. V lost 5 bases to trimming and J lost 6 bases; unmatched junction nucleotides: 11. The chain couples TRBV2 to TRBJ2-3; 7 bases align to TRBD2. The TCR was taken from a man aged 25 to 40 with Graves' ophthalmopathy. Sample: blood. CDR3 DNA sequence: TGTGCCAGCAGTCGGGGGACTACGACATCGGATACGCAGTATTTT. This sequence encodes CASSRGTTTSDTQYF.